The clone carrying this T cell receptor (beta chain) showed up many times. Its target is not known. The germline V gene encodes CDR1 DFQATT and CDR2 SNEGSKA (reference sequence). The CDR3 consists of 14 residues. Trimming shortened V by 6 bases and J by 1 base, and 16 bases separated the two germline ends. The sample comes from a study of Graves' ophthalmopathy and Graves' hyperthyroidism. Scientists amplified the TCR beta CDR3 regions from RNA transcripts. In the first round, RT-PCR was carried out with HTBI primers, and a multiplex PCR formed the second round. TCRdb redid the calling of the multiplex PCR reads with MiXCR, one entry per CDR3 protein. The table lists roughly 610,000 distinct CDR3 sequences, about 20% of them singletons. Study results and caveats: With almost 90% sensitivity and roughly 77% specificity, a 13-signature model separated ophthalmopathy from stable hyperthyroidism. Blood also contained most of the expanded thyroid clonotypes above 0.001 frequency.

This chain connects TRBV20-1 to TRBJ2-7; maybe TRBD2 (6 bases). This TCR was recovered from a young woman with stable Graves' hyperthyroidism. Some clones in this sample may be carry-over from other donors' samples. Sequencing was carried out using peripheral blood. This CDR3 reads CSANRMGGSYEQYF. CDR3 coding DNA: TGCAGTGCCAACCGGATGGGGGGTTCCTACGAGCAGTACTTC.